Listed below are T cell receptor beta chains from one sample, sequenced in a study of blood T cell repertoires in COVID-19. Profiling relied on immunoSEQ multiplex PCR, and the TCRdb table lists in-frame clones only, not all of them. The sample has some 70,000 clones; roughly 89% are singletons. Sequencing was done on a sample of peripheral blood. These receptors all stem from a man aged 45-60 years with active COVID-19. Each CDR3 is given with its conserved first and last residue. The D gene is left open where the match is weak.

CDR3: CASSGQTGEKLFF
D: .
V: TRBV6-4
J: TRBJ1-4

CDR3: CASSCGRVGYTF
D: .
V: TRBV21-1
J: TRBJ1-2

CDR3: CASSARRNEQFF
D: .
V: TRBV10-1
J: TRBJ2-1

CDR3: CASNNPRSPLHF
D: .
V: TRBV2
J: TRBJ1-6

CDR3: CASSSPMTGNTEAFF
D: .
V: TRBV11-2
J: TRBJ1-1

CDR3: CASSQDRRGGTDTQYF
D: TRBD2
V: TRBV4-3
J: TRBJ2-3

CDR3: CASSVQGDYGYTF
D: .
V: TRBV5-1
J: TRBJ1-2

CDR3: CASSESLAGGTDTQYF
D: TRBD2
V: TRBV10-1
J: TRBJ2-3

CDR3: CASSEFSGLSEKLFF
D: .
V: TRBV2
J: TRBJ1-4

CDR3: CASSPGGSSYNEQFF
D: .
V: TRBV7-9
J: TRBJ2-1

CDR3: CSVEGHRRTGGEQFF
D: TRBD1
V: TRBV29-1
J: TRBJ2-1

CDR3: CASTRYQETQYF
D: .
V: TRBV6-5
J: TRBJ2-5

CDR3: CASSLNGRTGAYQETQYF
D: TRBD1
V: TRBV5-6
J: TRBJ2-5

CDR3: CASSQDEAGGFYGYTF
D: TRBD1
V: TRBV4-3
J: TRBJ1-2

CDR3: CASTRGGTGRPYEQYF
D: TRBD1
V: TRBV5-5
J: TRBJ2-7

CDR3: CASSLGGKPHEQYF
D: .
V: TRBV5-1
J: TRBJ2-7

CDR3: CASSRGQGAYEQYF
D: TRBD1
V: TRBV27
J: TRBJ2-7

CDR3: CATARDRGRAFF
D: TRBD1
V: TRBV30
J: TRBJ1-1

CDR3: CASSTRTGYEQYF
D: TRBD1
V: TRBV19
J: TRBJ2-7

CDR3: CASRQQGALEKLFF
D: TRBD1
V: TRBV3-1/TRBV3-2
J: TRBJ1-4

CDR3: CASRQGLNGYTF
D: TRBD1
V: TRBV19
J: TRBJ1-2

CDR3: CASRYYTGNTEAFF
D: .
V: TRBV6-5
J: TRBJ1-1

CDR3: CAWFHGGDTDTQYF
D: TRBD2
V: TRBV30
J: TRBJ2-3

CDR3: CSVELVGASYGYTF
D: .
V: TRBV29-1
J: TRBJ1-2

CDR3: CASSTDRGPYEQYF
D: TRBD1
V: TRBV6-5
J: TRBJ2-7

CDR3: CASSPLTPGTGRANYGYTF
D: TRBD1
V: TRBV18
J: TRBJ1-2

CDR3: CASNRDRASEAFF
D: TRBD1
V: TRBV6-5
J: TRBJ1-1

CDR3: CASTSGGASDTQYF
D: TRBD2
V: TRBV9
J: TRBJ2-3

CDR3: CASTQSSSTNEKLFF
D: .
V: TRBV2
J: TRBJ1-4

CDR3: CASSEQGVNTEAFF
D: TRBD1
V: TRBV2
J: TRBJ1-1

CDR3: CASSLAHGDTQYF
D: .
V: TRBV7-6
J: TRBJ2-3

CDR3: CSAGQGGPYNEQFF
D: TRBD1
V: TRBV29-1
J: TRBJ2-1

CDR3: CAISGGFREQYF
D: .
V: TRBV10-3
J: TRBJ2-7

CDR3: CASTPGQHNQPQHF
D: TRBD1
V: TRBV19
J: TRBJ1-5

CDR3: CASSNSGEYYEQYF
D: TRBD2
V: TRBV5-4
J: TRBJ2-7

CDR3: CASSPLINSNQPQHF
D: .
V: TRBV6-5
J: TRBJ1-5

CDR3: CASSIRDTFNTEAFF
D: .
V: TRBV7-9
J: TRBJ1-1

CDR3: CASSLQGSYNEQFF
D: TRBD1
V: TRBV27
J: TRBJ2-1

CDR3: CASSPLLGGGYF
D: .
V: TRBV11-2
J: TRBJ2-7

CDR3: CASSLERAKETQYF
D: .
V: TRBV7-9
J: TRBJ2-5

CDR3: CASSSGGNQPQHF
D: .
V: TRBV5-6
J: TRBJ1-5

CDR3: CASSKSRTGGVGEQYF
D: .
V: TRBV21-1
J: TRBJ2-7

CDR3: CASSVDYKNSGNTIYF
D: .
V: TRBV9
J: TRBJ1-3

CDR3: CASRRADSYEQYF
D: .
V: TRBV7-2
J: TRBJ2-7

CDR3: CASTLGPGGLDYNEQFF
D: .
V: TRBV9
J: TRBJ2-1

CDR3: CASSPSPAGATGTQYF
D: TRBD2
V: TRBV7-7
J: TRBJ2-3

CDR3: CASSLEGTRGTGELFF
D: .
V: TRBV7-3
J: TRBJ2-2

CDR3: CAWSIRAGGVYGYTF
D: TRBD1
V: TRBV30
J: TRBJ1-2

CDR3: CASGYHRGEQYF
D: .
V: TRBV6-2/TRBV6-3
J: TRBJ2-7